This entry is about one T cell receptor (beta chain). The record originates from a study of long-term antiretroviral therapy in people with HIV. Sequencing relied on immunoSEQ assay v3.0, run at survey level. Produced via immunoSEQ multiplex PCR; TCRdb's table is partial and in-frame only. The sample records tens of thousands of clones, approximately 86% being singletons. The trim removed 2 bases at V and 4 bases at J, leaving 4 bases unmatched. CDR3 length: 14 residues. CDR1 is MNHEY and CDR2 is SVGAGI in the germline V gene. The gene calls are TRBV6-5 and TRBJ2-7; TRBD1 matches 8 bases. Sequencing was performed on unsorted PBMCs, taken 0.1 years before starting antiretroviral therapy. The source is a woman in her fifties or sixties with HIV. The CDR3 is CASSYGRGPYEQYF. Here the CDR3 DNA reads TGTGCCAGCAGTTACGGCAGGGGGCCATACGAGCAGTACTTC.